The following is a T cell receptor beta chain sequence with its context. This entry comes from a study of blood T cell repertoires in COVID-19. Whole-study context: COVID-19 samples collected from the United States, Italy and Spain covered acute and convalescent phases. T cells, B-cell-depleted T cells, or PBMCs provided the cDNA or gDNA that served as material.

As processed by the authors: The authors estimated nucleated cell counts from reference gene primer amplification. Data came from immunoSEQ multiplex PCR; TCRdb stores just in-frame clones and leaves some out. The V and J calls and clone size were taken over from that table, and D and trimming were inferred from the DNA. In the table there are about 190,000 clones, around 83% of which are singletons. The CDR3 has 12 amino acids. Germline loops: CDR1 SGHDT, CDR2 YYEEEE. The V end was cut by 4 bases, the J end by 5 bases, with 9 bases between. The sample comprised peripheral blood. The origin of this receptor is a woman in her twenties or thirties with active or convalescent COVID-19. V usage is TRBV5-6 and J usage is TRBJ1-1, with a weak D call TRBD1 (5 bases). The CDR3 here is CASSIRQTEAFF. CDR3 nucleotides: TGTGCCAGCAGCATTCGACAGACTGAAGCTTTCTTT.